This record concerns one T cell receptor beta chain sequence. The same CDR3 also results from other DNA sequences found in this sample. This CDR3 region has 13 residues. CDR1 is SGHRS and CDR2 is YFSETQ in the germline V gene. V dropped 0 bases and J dropped 5 bases, with 8 bases sitting between them. The source of the sample is a study of shared clonotypes between healthy human individuals. Using immunoSEQ multiplex PCR, the repertoire was profiled, and TCRdb retains in-frame clones only, with some absent. The sample holds roughly 2 million clones, about 94% seen once. Healthy and HIV-negative, the adult donors had no recent acute infections or vaccinations.

This chain uses TRBV5-1 with TRBJ2-5; D remains ambiguous. Sequencing was performed on naive CD4+ T cells sorted from blood. The subset here: CD45RA+ positively selected. The receptor comes from a man aged 18 to 29 in good health. In DNA form, the CDR3 reads TGCGCCAGCAGCTTGGATATTGGTGAGACCCAGTACTTC. Its protein product is CASSLDIGETQYF.